The 30 T cell receptor beta chains presented below share a single source sample, sequenced in a study of patients and donors after allogeneic stem cell transplantation. TCRdb re-analysed the RT-PCR reads in MiXCR, keeping a single row per CDR3 protein. The sample has 920,000 or so distinct CDR3 sequences, more than 15% seen once. The sequencing input was blood, either unsorted or a sorted T cell fraction (not recorded which). These receptor sequences come from a human donor who was either an allogeneic HSCT recipient or a stem cell or donor lymphocyte infusion donor (not recorded which). It is not recorded whose cells these are; they may come from a transplant donor.

A few counts support this clonotype. This rearrangement joins TRBV24-1 to TRBJ1-5, with TRBD1 as a possible D gene (6 bases). The germline V gene encodes CDR1 KGHDR and CDR2 SFDVKD. V was shortened by 4 bases and J by 4 bases, with 13 bases between the two germline ends. The CDR3 runs to 15 residues. The chain's CDR3 is CATSEEGRGNQPQHF. The CDR3, as DNA: TGTGCCACCAGTGAGGAAGGGAGGGGGAATCAGCCCCAGCATTTT.

CDR3 region: CASSRHTDTQYF. For the CDR3, the DNA is TGTGCCAGCAGCCGGCACACAGATACGCAGTATTTT. The chain has TRBV11-2 and TRBJ2-3; no reliable D call. Germline V lookup: CDR1 SGHAT, CDR2 FQNNGV. V shed 5 bases and J shed 2 bases, with 5 bases lying between them. CDR3 length: 12 amino acids.

A few counts support this clonotype. The chain couples TRBV14 to TRBJ1-2, with D hard to call. CDR1 and CDR2 (germline): SGHDN, FVKESK. The CDR3 is 12 amino acids. V was shortened by 4 bases and J by 4 bases, with 7 bases between the two germline ends. CDR3 nucleotide sequence: TGTGCCAGCAGCCGAGTGGCCTATGGCTACACCTTC. Amino acid sequence: CASSRVAYGYTF.

This clonotype occurred many times. The chain uses TRBV7-8 and TRBJ2-5; the D gene could be TRBD1 or TRBD2 (5 bases each). This CDR3 is 16 amino acids long. V was shortened by 2 bases and J by 2 bases, with 15 bases between the two germline ends. Germline values: CDR1 SGHVS, CDR2 FQNEAQ. The CDR3 here is CASSLKRQGRQETQYF. The CDR3 bases are TGTGCCAGCAGCTTAAAGCGGCAGGGACGACAAGAGACCCAGTACTTC.

CDR3 in DNA: TGTGCCAGCAGTTCGGACAGGTTCTCCTACGAGCAGTACTTC. This sequence encodes CASSSDRFSYEQYF. The V gene is TRBV12-3 or TRBV12-4, the J gene TRBJ2-7; 7 bases agree with TRBD1. The CDR3 is 14 amino acids. The ends lost 4 bases at V and 0 bases at J; junction bases unmatched: 3.

In its sample, this clonotype was seen a few times. CDR3 nucleotides: TGTGCCAGCTTGAGGGACGTCTCCTACGAGCAGTACTTC. This gives the protein CASLRDVSYEQYF. The rearrangement links TRBV2 to TRBJ2-7; D assignment may be TRBD1 or TRBD2 (5 bases each). V was shortened by 8 bases and J by 0 bases, with 11 bases between the two germline ends. Germline V gene data show CDR1 as SNHLY and CDR2 as FYNNEI. This CDR3 region has 13 residues.

This CDR3 is CASSSRTADTQYF. The DNA of the CDR3 is TGTGCCAGCAGTTCCCGGACGGCGGATACGCAGTATTTT. V usage is TRBV6-2 or TRBV6-3 and J usage is TRBJ2-3; D gene uncertain. Germline V CDR1 and CDR2: MNHEY, SVGEGT. This CDR3 has 13 residues. Trimming left V 4 bases short and J 6 bases short, with 11 bases between.

This clonotype has a handful of counts. The V call is TRBV12-3 or TRBV12-4, the J call TRBJ2-7; the match to TRBD2 covers 7 bases. The CDR3 is made up of 14 amino acids. The J segment lost 2 bases and the V segment lost 3 bases, leaving 4 bases of the junction unmatched. CDR3 DNA sequence: TGTGCCAGCAGTTTTGAGGGAGGGCCCTACGAGCAGTACTTC. This translates into CASSFEGGPYEQYF.

The rearrangement uses TRBV9 and TRBJ1-3, with D unclear. This CDR3 region has 15 residues. Trimming took 3 bases from V and 0 from J, leaving 10 bases between them. Germline values: CDR1 SGDLS, CDR2 YYNGEE. The CDR3, as DNA: TGTGCCAGCAGCGCTGATAGGGTCTCTGGAAACACCATATATTTT. Its translation: CASSADRVSGNTIYF.

This clonotype was seen more than once but under ten times. J is TRBJ2-7 and V is TRBV18; the D gene could be TRBD1 or TRBD2 (5 bases each). Germline CDR1 reads KGHSH; CDR2 reads LQKENI. This CDR3 contains 12 residues. V shed 3 bases and J shed 6 bases, with 9 bases lying between them. CDR3 amino acids: CASSPSGPEQYF. In DNA, the CDR3 is TGTGCCAGCTCACCTTCGGGGCCCGAGCAGTACTTC.

V usage is TRBV30 and J usage is TRBJ2-1; 8 bases match TRBD2. Germline lookup yields CDR1 GTSNPN and CDR2 SVGIG (reference sequence). V was clipped by 5 bases and J by 4 bases; unmatched bases: 10. There are 15 residues in the CDR3. The chain's CDR3 is CAWDLIAGPYNEQFF. For the CDR3, the DNA is TGTGCCTGGGACCTTATAGCGGGACCTTACAATGAGCAGTTCTTC.

This clonotype was detected many times. The rearrangement joins TRBV15 to TRBJ2-3, with 7 bases aligning to TRBD2. The CDR3 length is 13 residues. CDR1 and CDR2 (germline): LNHNV, YYDKDF (reference sequence). With V trimmed by 6 bases and J by 6 bases, 6 bases remained unmatched. The CDR3 bases are TGTGCCACCAGGAGCGGGGTGCAGGATACGCAGTATTTT. Translated, it gives CATRSGVQDTQYF.

The V call is TRBV20-1, the J call TRBJ1-1, with D perhaps matching TRBD1 (6 bases). Germline loops: CDR1 DFQATT, CDR2 SNEGSKA (reference sequence). The V end lost 5 bases, the J end lost 1 base, and 8 bases lay between the germline ends. The CDR3 is 12 amino acids. The CDR3 region is CSARQANTEAFF. The CDR3 DNA follows: TGCAGTGCTCGACAGGCGAACACTGAAGCTTTCTTT.

This clonotype was detected many times. The rearrangement uses TRBV5-1 and TRBJ2-1, with D possibly being TRBD2 (6 bases). Germline V gene data show CDR1 as SGHRS and CDR2 as YFSETQ. There are 17 residues in the CDR3. The V end lost 4 bases, the J end lost 2 bases, and 19 bases lay between the germline ends. The CDR3 loop reads CASSPLIRLGAYNEQFF. CDR3 in DNA: TGCGCCAGCAGCCCGCTGATCCGACTAGGGGCCTACAATGAGCAGTTCTTC.

The chain joins TRBV20-1 to TRBJ2-1; TRBD2 matches at 7 bases. Germline assignment: CDR1 DFQATT and CDR2 SNEGSKA (reference sequence). The CDR3 extends over 15 amino acids. The trim removed 2 bases at V and 3 bases at J, leaving 7 bases unmatched. This CDR3 is CSARSPLANYNEQFF. Here the CDR3 DNA reads TGCAGTGCTAGATCTCCACTAGCGAACTACAATGAGCAGTTCTTC.

Only a few counts were recorded for this clonotype. The genes are TRBV20-1 and TRBJ2-7; tentatively, D is TRBD1 (6 bases). The length of the CDR3 is 12 residues. Trimming left V 6 bases short and J 4 bases short, with 13 bases between. From germline, CDR1 is DFQATT and CDR2 SNEGSKA (reference sequence). This CDR3 reads CSAIGQLYEQYF. As DNA, the CDR3 is TGCAGTGCGATCGGACAGCTATACGAGCAGTACTTC.

There are a few counts of this clonotype. The chain joins TRBV12-3 or TRBV12-4 to TRBJ2-6; 7 nucleotides agree with TRBD1. Trimming removed 0 bases from V and 4 bases from J; junction bases left unmatched: 9. CDR3 length: 18 residues. CDR3 in amino acids: CASSLARKGGSGANVLTF. CDR3 DNA: TGTGCCAGCAGTTTAGCGCGAAAAGGGGGCTCAGGGGCCAACGTCCTGACTTTC.

This rearrangement joins TRBV12-3 or TRBV12-4 to TRBJ1-2; D is ambiguous. The germline V and J ends were trimmed by 6 bases and 5 bases, with 16 bases remaining between them. This CDR3 has 14 amino acids. CDR3 amino acids: CASSQSAVGYGYTF. CDR3 nucleotide sequence: TGTGCCAGCAGCCAATCGGCGGTCGGTTATGGCTACACCTTC.

This clonotype was seen ten or more times. The chain employs TRBV27 and TRBJ1-6; the match to TRBD1 covers 8 bases. V was clipped by 5 bases and J by 4 bases; unmatched bases: 10. Germline values: CDR1 MNHEY, CDR2 SMNVEV (reference sequence). The CDR3 length is 17 residues. CDR3 nucleotides: TGTGCCAGCAGTCTCGACCCGACAGGGGTATATAATTCACCCCTCCACTTT. Translating it yields CASSLDPTGVYNSPLHF.

This clonotype was seen ten or more times. The chain recombines TRBV7-8 with TRBJ2-7; D is unresolved. Trimming removed 2 bases from V and 4 bases from J, with 9 bases in between. CDR1 is SGHVS and CDR2 is FQNEAQ in the germline V gene. This CDR3 is 13 amino acids long. The CDR3 region has the DNA TGTGCCAGCAGCTTATGGGGTCTATACGAGCAGTACTTC. It is translated as CASSLWGLYEQYF.

Only a few counts were recorded for this clonotype. The chain couples TRBV5-1 to TRBJ2-5; 12 nucleotides line up with TRBD2. Germline trimming cut 4 bases from V and 0 bases from J; bases unmatched to any gene: 7. The CDR3 covers 17 residues. Germline V gene sequence: CDR1 SGHRS, CDR2 YFSETQ. CDR3 residues: CASSDRLAGANQETQYF. CDR3 in DNA: TGCGCCAGCAGCGACCGACTAGCGGGGGCGAACCAAGAGACCCAGTACTTC.

The chain carries TRBV3-1 and TRBJ2-7; 7 positions agree with TRBD1. After removal of 1 base from V and 1 base from J, the junction contained 10 bases not matched to a gene. Germline CDR1 LGHDT, CDR2 YNNKEL (reference sequence). CDR3 length equals 17 residues. CDR3 sequence: CASSQVPDRANSYEQYF. The CDR3 nucleotides are TGTGCCAGCAGCCAAGTCCCTGACAGGGCTAATTCCTACGAGCAGTACTTC.

The rearrangement uses TRBV7-2 and TRBJ1-1, with D hard to call. The CDR3 extends over 15 amino acids. CDR1 SGHTA and CDR2 FQGNSA come from the germline V gene. Trimming removed 8 bases from V and 0 bases from J, with 16 bases in between. The CDR3 nucleotides are TGTGCCAGCTCCATCGACGGGAGGGTGAACACTGAAGCTTTCTTT. Its protein product is CASSIDGRVNTEAFF.

The chain employs TRBV29-1 and TRBJ2-3; D assignment may be TRBD1 or TRBD2 (6 bases each). V lost 6 bases, J lost 8 bases, and 24 bases lay in between. The CDR3 totals 15 residues. CDR1 and CDR2 (germline): SQVTM, ANQGSEA. The chain's CDR3 is CSVGYGGTPAATQYF. The DNA of the CDR3 is TGCAGCGTGGGTTACGGGGGCACGCCGGCCGCTACGCAGTATTTT.

This clonotype was found many times. V usage is TRBV12-3 or TRBV12-4 and J usage is TRBJ1-1; possibly TRBD1 for D (5 bases). Trimming stripped 5 bases from V and 1 base from J, with 14 bases between. This CDR3 is built from 15 residues. As DNA, the CDR3 is TGTGCCAGCAGTGAAGACAGACCGGCGAACACTGAAGCTTTCTTT. Protein sequence: CASSEDRPANTEAFF.

This clonotype appeared a few times. In DNA, the CDR3 is TGTGCCAGCAGCTTTCCGGGACAGGGGTTTACAGATACGCAGTATTTT. It yields the protein CASSFPGQGFTDTQYF. The chain is built from TRBV3-1 and TRBJ2-3, with 10 bases aligning to TRBD1. The CDR3 length is 16 residues. V lost 5 bases, J lost 3 bases, and 8 bases stayed unmatched. Germline lookup yields CDR1 LGHDT and CDR2 YNNKEL (reference sequence).

The chain couples TRBV27 to TRBJ2-1; TRBD2 aligns across 10 bases. CDR3 size: 14 residues. V was pared by 3 bases and J by 9 bases, with 5 bases of the junction left unmatched. CDR1 MNHEY and CDR2 SMNVEV come from the germline V gene (reference sequence). The CDR3 sequence is CASSFSLAGVEQFF. DNA for the CDR3: TGTGCCAGCAGTTTCAGCCTAGCGGGAGTTGAGCAGTTCTTC.

The rearrangement uses TRBV11-2 and TRBJ2-3, with TRBD2 identical over 13 bases. This CDR3 comprises 16 residues. The germline V gene has CDR1 SGHAT and CDR2 FQNNGV. V was pared by 3 bases and J by 4 bases, with 4 bases of the junction left unmatched. CDR3 in DNA: TGTGCCAGCAGCTTGGGGACTAGCGGGACACCAGATACGCAGTATTTT. It encodes CASSLGTSGTPDTQYF.

This clonotype showed up just a few times. CDR3 DNA: TGTGCCAGCAGTGAAGTTCGGGTTCTCTCCTACGAGCAGTACTTC. It is translated as CASSEVRVLSYEQYF. The chain has TRBV2 and TRBJ2-7; no firm D call. Germline CDR1 reads SNHLY; CDR2 reads FYNNEI. V was cut by 1 base and J by 0 bases, with 10 bases left in between. The CDR3 covers 15 residues.

This clonotype has a handful of counts. The genes are TRBV3-1 and TRBJ2-7; D is possibly TRBD1 or TRBD2 (5 bases each). The CDR3 length is 15 residues. Germline V gene data show CDR1 as LGHDT and CDR2 as YNNKEL (reference sequence). Trimming left V 4 bases short and J 4 bases short, with 17 bases between. The CDR3 reads CASSPFRDGVYEQYF. In DNA, the CDR3 is TGTGCCAGCAGCCCTTTCCGGGACGGAGTTTACGAGCAGTACTTC.